The 7 T cell receptor beta chains given below trace back to one sample, sequenced in a study of CD8 T cells in ankylosing spondylitis. Findings of the study overall: Characteristic, it appeared, of ankylosing spondylitis blood was a TCR beta motif of 7 or 8 highly homologous variants.

The antigens of these receptors remain unknown. One entry per CDR3 protein results from TCRdb running MiXCR on the 5' RACE reads. The data show around 770,000 distinct CDR3 sequences, roughly 19% seen once. Sequencing used blood, either unsorted or a sorted T cell fraction (not recorded which). The receptor source for this set is a male donor with ankylosing spondylitis.

This clonotype was observed a handful of times. The chain is built from TRBV12-3 or TRBV12-4 and TRBJ1-2; D is perhaps TRBD1 (6 bases). V shed 3 bases and J shed 8 bases, with 7 bases lying between them. This CDR3 is 11 amino acids long. The CDR3: CASSFQGGYTF. The CDR3 DNA follows: TGTGCCAGCAGTTTTCAGGGGGGCTACACCTTC.

A few counts support this clonotype. V gene TRBV4-3 combines with J gene TRBJ2-1; D possibly corresponds to TRBD1 (6 bases). The CDR3 sequence is 17 residues long. V lost 0 bases and J 5 bases, leaving 17 bases between the germline ends. Germline V gives CDR1 LGHNA, CDR2 YSLEER. The CDR3 loop is CASSQERSFRGNNEQFF. DNA for the CDR3: TGCGCCAGCAGCCAAGAGAGGTCCTTCAGGGGAAACAATGAGCAGTTCTTC.

This clonotype was counted at least ten times. The chain has TRBV12-3 or TRBV12-4 and TRBJ2-3, with TRBD2 matching 7 bases. V dropped 6 bases and J dropped 4; count of bases not matched to a gene: 4. This CDR3 has 13 amino acids. The CDR3 DNA sequence: TGTGCCAGCAGATTGGCGGGGGCAGATACGCAGTATTTT. This translates into CASRLAGADTQYF.

This clonotype showed up just a few times. The V gene is TRBV20-1, the J gene TRBJ2-7; D might be TRBD1 (6 bases). The CDR3 loop spans 13 amino acids. Germline loops: CDR1 DFQATT, CDR2 SNEGSKA (reference sequence). Trimming took 5 bases from V and 2 from J, leaving 13 bases between them. The CDR3 region has the DNA TGCAGTGCTCCGTATCGGGACACCTACGAGCAGTACTTC. Its protein product is CSAPYRDTYEQYF.

This chain links TRBV11-3 with TRBJ2-1; 10 bases line up with TRBD2. The CDR3 is made up of 14 amino acids. In germline, CDR1 is SGHNT, CDR2 YENEEA. With V trimmed by 3 bases and J by 8 bases, 4 bases remained unmatched. CDR3 coding DNA: TGTGCCAGCAGCTTTATAGCGGGGGGATATGAGCAGTTCTTC. Translation gives CASSFIAGGYEQFF.

The rearrangement links TRBV12-3 or TRBV12-4 to TRBJ2-3; 8 nucleotides line up with TRBD1. This CDR3 has 16 residues. The V segment lost 4 bases and the J segment 2 bases; nucleotides outside the gene matches: 8. The CDR3 protein is CASSSGQAVFTDTQYF. CDR3 bases: TGTGCCAGCAGTTCGGGACAGGCCGTTTTCACAGATACGCAGTATTTT.

This clonotype was observed a handful of times. V gene TRBV11-1 combines with J gene TRBJ1-1, with 8 bases identical to TRBD1. Germline CDR1 reads SGHAT; CDR2 reads FQDESV (reference sequence). V lost 4 bases to trimming and J lost 0 bases; unmatched junction nucleotides: 16. The CDR3 is 19 residues long. The CDR3 sequence: CASSSSLGQGGAMNTEAFF. CDR3 DNA sequence: TGTGCCAGCAGCTCTAGCTTAGGACAGGGAGGCGCCATGAACACTGAAGCTTTCTTT.